These 28 T cell receptor beta chains originate from one sample sequenced in a study of CD8+CD57+ T cells in acquired aplastic anemia. Profiling that covered TCR beta VDJ and CDR3 relied on genomic DNA as its template. Each CDR3 protein is one row after TCRdb ran MiXCR on the reads. The sample records tens of thousands of distinct CDR3 sequences, roughly half being singletons. The sample was sorted CD4+, CD8+, or CD8+CD57+ T cells (not recorded which) from PBMCs. All receptors come from a human donor in good health, serving as a control.

In this sample, this clonotype turned up a few times. The V and J genes are TRBV3-1 and TRBJ1-4; D might be TRBD1 (5 bases). V lost 3 bases to trimming and J lost 10 bases, with 15 bases between them. The CDR3 totals 14 residues. In germline, CDR1 is LGHDT, CDR2 YNNKEL (reference sequence). DNA of the CDR3: TGTGCCAGCAGCCACGGGACTGAGTTTTTAAAACTGTTTTTT. This gives the protein CASSHGTEFLKLFF.

J is TRBJ2-3 and V is TRBV12-5; the D gene is possibly TRBD2 (5 bases). The CDR3 runs 15 residues. The ends were cut back, 1 base at V and 6 bases at J, with 14 bases in the middle. Germline CDR1 is LGHNT and CDR2 is FRNRAP. This CDR3 is CASGLASVGGDTQYF. CDR3 DNA sequence: TGTGCTAGTGGTTTGGCCTCGGTGGGCGGGGATACGCAGTATTTT.

On this clonotype itself: A single base separates this from a much larger clone, so it may be a read error. The chain employs TRBV20-1 and TRBJ1-1; TRBD1 matches at 11 bases. The germline CDR1 and CDR2 sequences are DFQATT and SNEGSKA (reference sequence). The CDR3 is 16 amino acids. The DNA for the CDR3 is TGCAGTGCTAGAGGGACAGGGGGCTCTGAGAACACTGGAGCTTTCTTT. This encodes CSARGTGGSENTGAFF.

This clonotype was recorded many times. The CDR3 DNA is TGTGCCAGCAGAAAGGACCCTTATGATACGCAGTATTTT. Translating gives CASRKDPYDTQYF. V and J are TRBV11-2 and TRBJ2-3; D not resolved. Between the trimmed V and J ends, which lost 6 bases and 6 bases, there was a span of 13 bases. Germline-derived CDR1 and CDR2 are SGHAT and FQNNGV. This CDR3 has 13 residues.

This clonotype was observed at least ten times. The chain combines TRBV19 with TRBJ2-1; D ambiguous. V was trimmed by 3 bases and J by 7 bases, leaving 10 bases between them. The CDR3 spans 13 residues. CDR1 LNHDA and CDR2 SQIVND come from the germline V gene (reference sequence). As DNA, the CDR3 is TGTGCCAGTAGTATTGGAACCTTAAATGAGCAGTTCTTC. Protein: CASSIGTLNEQFF. The variable domain in full, with the rest retrieved from reference TRBV19 and TRBJ2-1, is DGGITQSPKYLFRKEGQNVTLSCEQNLNHDAMYWYRQDPGQGLRLIYYSQIVNDFQKGDIAEGYSVSREKKESFPLTVTSAQKNPTAFYLCASSIGTLNEQFFGPGTRLTVL.

This clonotype showed up just once. Likely a read error: the CDR3 ends without its conserved phenylalanine or tryptophan. This sequence joins TRBV5-5 and TRBJ1-1; D ambiguous. Germline V gene data show CDR1 as SGHKS and CDR2 as YYEKEE (reference sequence). The CDR3 is made up of 16 amino acids. V lost 0 bases and J lost 4, with 16 bases in between. DNA of the CDR3: TGTGCCAGCAGCTTGGCCGGAAGGGCGGGAAGCACTGAAGCTTTCCTT. It specifies CASSLAGRAGSTEAFL.

This clonotype was detected ten times or more. The chain couples TRBV12-3 or TRBV12-4 to TRBJ2-1; 7 bases are shared with TRBD1. V lost 5 bases, J lost 8 bases, and 3 bases stayed unmatched. This CDR3 is 12 amino acids long. The CDR3 spells CASSPQGDEQFF. The CDR3 nucleotides are TGTGCCAGCAGTCCGCAGGGGGATGAGCAGTTCTTC.

Details on this clonotype: A much more abundant neighbour one base away suggests this may be a read error. This chain connects TRBV2 to TRBJ2-5; 7 nucleotides match TRBD2. The V and J ends lost 6 bases and 5 bases, in that order; junction bases with no gene match: 12. The CDR3 spans 15 residues. Germline V gene sequence: CDR1 SNHLY, CDR2 FYNNEI. CDR3 region: CASSLGRDVRETQYF. CDR3 bases: TGTGCCAGCAGCCTGGGGAGGGACGTACGGGAGACCCAGTACTTC.

This clonotype appeared many times. A much larger clonotype is one base distant, so this may be a read error. V and J are TRBV25-1 and TRBJ2-7, with 8 bases identical to TRBD2. Germline-derived CDR1 and CDR2 are MGHDK and SYGVNS. This CDR3 spans 15 amino acids. V gave up 0 bases and J gave up 7 bases; unmatched junction bases: 8. CDR3 amino acids: CASSEYGGGVGEQYF. CDR3 DNA: TGTGCCAGCAGTGAATACGGGGGGGGGGTGGGAGAGCAGTACTTC.

The rearrangement uses TRBV25-1 and TRBJ2-1; TRBD1 matches at 8 bases. The V and J ends lost 5 bases and 6 bases, in that order; junction bases with no gene match: 6. The CDR3 consists of 14 residues. Germline V gene lookup returns CDR1 MGHDK and CDR2 SYGVNS. The CDR3 DNA reads as TGTGCCAGCAGTCAAAGGGGACAGGCCAATGAGCAGTTCTTC. Translation gives CASSQRGQANEQFF.

This clonotype was seen a single time. This rearrangement joins TRBV12-3 or TRBV12-4 to TRBJ2-5; no reliable D call. This CDR3 spans 13 amino acids. V was shortened by 6 bases and J by 1 base, with 9 bases between the two germline ends. In DNA, the CDR3 is TGTGCCAGCAGCTCCCTGGTCCAAGAGACCCAGTACTTC. It is translated as CASSSLVQETQYF.

V and J are TRBV2 and TRBJ1-2; 11 bases are shared with TRBD1. The CDR3 spans 15 residues. Per germline, CDR1 SNHLY and CDR2 FYNNEI. CDR3 DNA: TGTGAGACACAAAGGGCCGGGACAGGGGGGTATGGCTACACCTTC. Translation gives CETQRAGTGGYGYTF. Filled out from reference TRBV2 and TRBJ1-2, the complete variable domain reads EPEVTQTPSHQVTQMGQEVILRCVPISNHLYFYWYRQILGQKVEFLVSFYNNEISEKSEIFDDQFSVERPDGSNFTLKIRSTKLEDSAMYFCETQRAGTGGYGYTFGSGTRLTVV.

V usage is TRBV2 and J usage is TRBJ2-3; unclear D gene. V was pared by 8 bases and J by 0 bases, with 12 bases between. Germline CDR1 and CDR2: SNHLY and FYNNEI. CDR3 length: 14 residues. CDR3 protein: CASAWASSTDTQYF. CDR3 DNA sequence: TGTGCCAGCGCTTGGGCGTCGAGCACAGATACGCAGTATTTT. Full variable domain (missing parts from reference TRBV2 and TRBJ2-3): EPEVTQTPSHQVTQMGQEVILRCVPISNHLYFYWYRQILGQKVEFLVSFYNNEISEKSEIFDDQFSVERPDGSNFTLKIRSTKLEDSAMYFCASAWASSTDTQYFGPGTRLTVL.

The V gene is TRBV5-6, the J gene TRBJ1-6; D is unclear. The CDR3 length is 12 residues. From germline, CDR1 is SGHDT and CDR2 YYEEEE. Trimming took 1 base from V and 8 from J, leaving 4 bases between them. CDR3 DNA: TGTGCCAGCAGCTTGCCGCATTCACCCCTCCACTTT. It codes for CASSLPHSPLHF. The whole variable domain, remainder taken from reference TRBV5-6 and TRBJ1-6, is DAGVTQSPTHLIKTRGQQVTLRCSPKSGHDTVSWYQQALGQGPQFIFQYYEEEERQRGNFPDRFSGHQFPNYSSELNVNALLLGDSALYLCASSLPHSPLHFGNGTRLTVT.

The CDR3 bases are TGCGCCAGCAGCTTGGCTCTGGGGCAGGGAGAGACCCAGTACTTC. This translates into CASSLALGQGETQYF. This sequence joins TRBV5-1 and TRBJ2-5; D is possibly TRBD1 (5 bases). V lost 0 bases and J 4 bases, leaving 13 bases between the germline ends. Per the germline V gene, CDR1 is SGHRS and CDR2 is YFSETQ. CDR3 length equals 15 residues.

On this clonotype: A clone one base away is much larger, so this may be a read error. This chain joins TRBV7-6 and TRBJ2-2, with TRBD2 matching 12 bases. Unmatched junction bases numbered 4, after V lost 1 base and J lost 4 bases. This CDR3 region has 17 residues. Germline V gene lookup returns CDR1 SGHVS and CDR2 FNYEAQ. The CDR3 DNA sequence: TGTGCCAGCAGCTTAGTGACTAGCGGGGGAATCACCGGGGAGCTGTTTTTT. Translating gives CASSLVTSGGITGELFF.

This clonotype has ten or more counts. The gene calls are TRBV9 and TRBJ2-7; tentatively, D is TRBD1 (6 bases). The germline V gene encodes CDR1 SGDLS and CDR2 YYNGEE. There are 14 residues in the CDR3. Trimming cost V 0 bases and J 6 bases, with 13 bases left between them. The chain's CDR3 is CASSVGGQEGEQYF. The CDR3 nucleotides are TGTGCCAGCAGCGTAGGGGGGCAAGAAGGCGAGCAGTACTTC.

The chain carries TRBV4-1 and TRBJ2-5; TRBD2 agrees at 14 bases. This CDR3 is built from 18 residues. The junction had 12 bases not matched to a gene; V was cut back by 4 bases and J by 5 bases. CDR1 MGHRA and CDR2 YSYEKL come from the germline V gene. CDR3 nucleotide sequence: TGCGCCAGCAGCCCAAGGACTAGCGGGGGGACCAGCGGGGAGACCCAGTACTTC. This translates into CASSPRTSGGTSGETQYF.

Points on this clonotype: Given the absence of the conserved phenylalanine or tryptophan at the CDR3 end, a read error is likely. The DNA is omitted, as the CDR3 cannot be located on it reliably, and the CDR3 follows TCRdb's listing. The rearrangement links TRBV7-8 to TRBJ1-1. The germline gives CDR1 SGHVS, CDR2 FQNEAQ. The CDR3 length is 8 residues, termini included. The CDR3 here is CASSLASS.

The chain couples TRBV29-1 to TRBJ1-1; D uncertain. With 2 bases removed from V and 4 bases from J, the gap between germline ends came to 11 bases. CDR1 is SQVTM and CDR2 is ANQGSEA in the germline V gene. This CDR3 spans 13 amino acids. This CDR3 reads CSVERVMSTEAFF. For the CDR3, the DNA is TGCAGCGTTGAACGGGTAATGAGCACTGAAGCTTTCTTT.

V usage is TRBV29-1 and J usage is TRBJ1-6; D gene unclear. The germline V gene encodes CDR1 SQVTM and CDR2 ANQGSEA. This CDR3 has 15 amino acids. V shed 5 bases and J shed 0 bases, with 11 bases lying between them. CDR3 DNA: TGCAGCGTTCGTTCCCGGAGCTCCTATAATTCACCCCTCCACTTT. It yields the protein CSVRSRSSYNSPLHF.

V and J are TRBV6-1 and TRBJ2-7, with unresolved D. The J call may be faulty, since TRBJ2-5 better matches the DNA end. Germline-derived CDR1 and CDR2 are MNHNS and SASEGT. The CDR3 is 15 amino acids. Written as DNA, the CDR3 is TGTGCCAGCGCTTATCTAAACCCCCTCCAAGAGACCCAGTACTTC. Encoded protein: CASAYLNPLQETQYF.

A few counts support this clonotype. A much more abundant neighbour one base away suggests this may be a read error. The gene calls are TRBV9 and TRBJ1-1; tentatively, D is TRBD1 (5 bases). The V end lost 3 bases, the J end lost 5 bases, and 11 bases lay between the germline ends. CDR1 is SGDLS and CDR2 is YYNGEE in the germline V gene. CDR3 length: 13 amino acids. The CDR3 is CASSAGADTEAFF. The CDR3 DNA reads TGTGCCAGCAGCGCCGGGGCAGATACTGAAGCTTTCTTT. Together with reference TRBV9 and TRBJ1-1, the CDR3 gives the full variable domain: DSGVTQTPKHLITATGQRVTLRCSPRSGDLSVYWYQQSLDQGLQFLIQYYNGEERAKGNILERFSAQQFPDLHSELNLSSLELGDSALYFCASSAGADTEAFFGQGTRLTVV.

This clonotype was observed a handful of times. The chain uses TRBV25-1 and TRBJ2-1; no clear D gene. Germline V CDR1 and CDR2: MGHDK, SYGVNS. V was pared by 11 bases and J by 6 bases, with 14 bases between. This CDR3 region has 12 residues. Written as DNA, the CDR3 is TGTGCCTGGAGCCCTATGATCAATGAGCAGTTCTTC. Translation gives CAWSPMINEQFF.

This clonotype was picked up many times. The chain uses TRBV2 and TRBJ1-2; D gene unclear. The germline CDR1 and CDR2 sequences are SNHLY and FYNNEI. The germline V and J ends were trimmed by 1 base and 14 bases, with 5 bases remaining between them. The CDR3 has 9 residues. CDR3 sequence: CASSEVVTF. Here the CDR3 DNA reads TGTGCCAGCAGTGAAGTAGTTACCTTC.

This clonotype was counted between two and nine times. The chain uses TRBV6-1 and TRBJ1-3; D gene uncertain. V lost 0 bases and J 1 base, leaving 10 bases between the germline ends. Germline CDR1 MNHNS, CDR2 SASEGT. CDR3 length: 16 amino acids. CDR3 region: CASSEAEVASGNTIYF. CDR3 coding DNA: TGTGCCAGCAGTGAAGCGGAGGTAGCGTCTGGAAACACCATATATTTT.

There are many counts of this clonotype. This chain uses TRBV9 with TRBJ2-3; maybe TRBD1 (5 bases). Germline CDR1 reads SGDLS; CDR2 reads YYNGEE. This CDR3 spans 15 amino acids. V lost 3 bases and J lost 1, with 12 bases in between. This CDR3 reads CASSEGAGRTDTQYF. As DNA, the CDR3 is TGTGCCAGCAGCGAAGGGGCAGGGCGCACAGATACGCAGTATTTT.

In its sample, this clonotype was seen many times. This rearrangement joins TRBV24-1 to TRBJ2-2, with 8 nucleotides matching TRBD2. The CDR3 has 15 amino acids. CDR1 and CDR2 from the germline V gene are KGHDR and SFDVKD. V lost 6 bases and J lost 5; bases outside the gene matches: 7. CDR3 DNA sequence: TGTGCCACCAGTTCCCGGGAGGGCCTGACCGGGGAGCTGTTTTTT. Translated: CATSSREGLTGELFF.